This is a list of T cell receptor beta chains from one sample in a study of shared clonotypes between healthy human individuals. Here immunoSEQ multiplex PCR was the method, and the copy in TCRdb shows in-frame clones only, minus some. The profile covers about 710,000 clones, with around 73% appearing a single time and around 1.8% taken by the ten largest. The sample consisted of memory CD4+ T cells sorted from blood. These receptors originate from a woman in her twenties or thirties in good health. CDR3s include the opening cysteine and the closing phenylalanine or tryptophan. Fields, in order: clone size, J gene, V gene, D gene, CDR3 DNA, CDR3 protein. A D gene is named only where the DNA matches it firmly. For some rows the clone size is stated as once, few or many, or as a class when expanded; others skip it.

>-|TRBJ2-1|TRBV6-1|TRBD2
TGTGCCAGCAGTGGACTAGCGGGAGGGGCCTACAATGAGCAGTTCTTC
CASSGLAGGAYNEQFF
>-|TRBJ2-7|TRBV10-3|TRBD1
TGTGCCATCAGGTCGGGACAGTCTAACTACGAGCAGTACTTC
CAIRSGQSNYEQYF
>-|TRBJ1-2|TRBV2|TRBD1
TGTGCCAGCCCAACTCAGGGGGGGGTTAACTATGGCTACACCTTC
CASPTQGGVNYGYTF
>-|TRBJ1-1|TRBV20-1|-
TGCAGTGCGAACGGGGGAACTGAAGCTTTCTTT
CSANGGTEAFF
>few|TRBJ2-2|TRBV19|TRBD2
TGTGCCAGTAGTATGCTGGGGCAGGATTTGGCTAGCGGGAAGACCGGGGAGCTGTTTTTT
CASSMLGQDLASGKTGELFF
>few|TRBJ1-1|TRBV28|-
TGTGCCAGCTGCACACCCGGGACCCTATTTGAAGCTTTCTTT
CASCTPGTLFEAFF
>-|TRBJ1-1|TRBV6-9|TRBD1
TGTGCCAGCAGTTCCTACCGGGACAGGGTTTTAGCTTTCTTT
CASSSYRDRVLAFF
>-|TRBJ2-7|TRBV4-1|TRBD2
TGCGCCAGCAGCCAAGATCGAAAGGGACTAGCGGGATATCCCTACGAGCAGTACTTC
CASSQDRKGLAGYPYEQYF
>-|TRBJ1-1|TRBV19|-
TGTGCCAGTAGGGGCGATCTAAGGGGTACTGAAGCTTTCTTT
CASRGDLRGTEAFF
>-|TRBJ1-5|TRBV6-5|-
TGTGCCAGCAGTTCCCAAACAGCGGCTCAGCCCCAGCATTTT
CASSSQTAAQPQHF
>few|TRBJ1-5|TRBV6-1|-
TGTGCCAGCAAAATTTGGTCGGCCAATCAGCCCCAGCATTTT
CASKIWSANQPQHF
>once|TRBJ2-7|TRBV6-5|-
TGTGCCAGCAGGTGGGGGCCACTTTACGAGCAGTACTTC
CASRWGPLYEQYF
>-|TRBJ2-5|TRBV2|-
TGTGCCAGCAGTGACGCGGGAAGGACGGAGACCCAGTACTTC
CASSDAGRTETQYF
>-|TRBJ2-5|TRBV5-6|-
TGTGCCAGCAGCTTGGCGGGCAGGGAAGAGACCCAGTACTTC
CASSLAGREETQYF
>-|TRBJ2-5|TRBV5-6|-
TGTGCCAGCAGCTTGTCCAGGGCTGGGACCCAGTACTTC
CASSLSRAGTQYF
>-|TRBJ1-3|TRBV28|-
TGTGCCAGCAGCCGAAGTGGGGGCTCTGGAAACACCATATATTTT
CASSRSGGSGNTIYF
>-|TRBJ2-6|TRBV19|-
TGTGCCAGTAGTGGGTTAGACCTCGGAGGGGCCAACGTCCTGACTTTC
CASSGLDLGGANVLTF
>few|TRBJ1-4|TRBV7-3|-
TGTGCCAGCAGCTCCGGGAACCTAGACGAAAAACTGTTTTTT
CASSSGNLDEKLFF
>-|TRBJ1-2|TRBV6-1|-
TGTGCCAGCAGTGACCTCGGGCAGCTTTATGGCTACACCTTC
CASSDLGQLYGYTF
>-|TRBJ2-6|TRBV19|TRBD1
TGTGCCAGTAGTGGAGGACAGGGTAGAGCTGGGGCCAACGTCCTGACTTTC
CASSGGQGRAGANVLTF
>once|TRBJ2-1|TRBV27|TRBD2
TGTGCCAGCAGTTCCCCATCAGCGGGAGGGTTGAATGAGCAGTTCTTC
CASSSPSAGGLNEQFF
>-|TRBJ1-5|TRBV28|TRBD1
TGTGCCAGCAGTTTAAAGAGATGGGGACAGTCCCATAGCAATCAGCCCCAGCATTTT
CASSLKRWGQSHSNQPQHF
>-|TRBJ2-5|TRBV5-8|TRBD2
TGTGCCAGCATCCCACTAGCGGGAGGGCCGGTTGCGGAGACCCAGTACTTC
CASIPLAGGPVAETQYF
>-|TRBJ1-2|TRBV18|-
TGTGCCAGCTCACCCACCCGGACAGATGGCTACACCTTC
CASSPTRTDGYTF
>-|TRBJ2-1|TRBV5-4|-
TGTGCCAGCCGCCGCGAGAACAATGAGCAGTTCTTC
CASRRENNEQFF
>once|TRBJ2-3|TRBV2|-
TGTGCCAGCAGACCTGGACGGACTGGCACAGATACGCAGTATTTT
CASRPGRTGTDTQYF
>-|TRBJ2-2|TRBV2|TRBD2
TGTGCCAGCAGGCTCGGAAGCGGGAGGATGAGCGGGGAGCTGTTTTTT
CASRLGSGRMSGELFF
>-|TRBJ2-7|TRBV28|TRBD1
TGTGCCAGCAGTTTAAGACAGGGCCAGTTTGAGCAGTACTTC
CASSLRQGQFEQYF
>-|TRBJ2-3|TRBV9|-
TGTGCCAGCAGCCCTACTCCAGATACGCAGTATTTT
CASSPTPDTQYF
>-|TRBJ1-5|TRBV19|-
TGTGCCAGTAGTATAGAAACAGGCAATCAGCCCCAGCATTTT
CASSIETGNQPQHF
>-|TRBJ2-6|TRBV27|-
TGTGCCAGCAGTTTTTGGGGGCCCGGGGCCAACGTCCTGACTTTC
CASSFWGPGANVLTF
>-|TRBJ2-2|TRBV19|-
TGTGCCAGTAGTATCGGCGGCAGTGTGAACACCGGGGAGCTGTTTTTT
CASSIGGSVNTGELFF
>few|TRBJ2-7|TRBV2|-
TGTGCCAGCAGTGGGAACCGAGAGCAGTACTTC
CASSGNREQYF
>-|TRBJ2-1|TRBV6-1|-
TGTGCCAGCAGCCCTCAACCTAGCGCCTACAATGAGCAGTTCTTC
CASSPQPSAYNEQFF
>-|TRBJ1-1|TRBV5-1|-
TGCGCCAGCAGCTTGTTGACGGACACTGAAGCTTTCTTT
CASSLLTDTEAFF